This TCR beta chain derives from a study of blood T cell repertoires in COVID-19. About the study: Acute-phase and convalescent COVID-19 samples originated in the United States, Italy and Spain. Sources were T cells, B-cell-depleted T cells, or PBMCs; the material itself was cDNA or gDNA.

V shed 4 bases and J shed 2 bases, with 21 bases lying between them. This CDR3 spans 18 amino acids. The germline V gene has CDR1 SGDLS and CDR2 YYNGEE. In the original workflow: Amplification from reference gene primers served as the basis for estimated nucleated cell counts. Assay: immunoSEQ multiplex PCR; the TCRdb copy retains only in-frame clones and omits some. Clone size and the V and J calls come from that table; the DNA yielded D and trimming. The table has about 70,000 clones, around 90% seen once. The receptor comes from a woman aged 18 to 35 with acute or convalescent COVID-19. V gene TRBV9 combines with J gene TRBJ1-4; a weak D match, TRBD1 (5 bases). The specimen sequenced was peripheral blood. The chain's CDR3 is CASSPLEVGRSTNEKLFF. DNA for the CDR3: TGTGCCAGCAGCCCGCTAGAGGTGGGGCGCAGCACTAATGAAAAACTGTTTTTT.